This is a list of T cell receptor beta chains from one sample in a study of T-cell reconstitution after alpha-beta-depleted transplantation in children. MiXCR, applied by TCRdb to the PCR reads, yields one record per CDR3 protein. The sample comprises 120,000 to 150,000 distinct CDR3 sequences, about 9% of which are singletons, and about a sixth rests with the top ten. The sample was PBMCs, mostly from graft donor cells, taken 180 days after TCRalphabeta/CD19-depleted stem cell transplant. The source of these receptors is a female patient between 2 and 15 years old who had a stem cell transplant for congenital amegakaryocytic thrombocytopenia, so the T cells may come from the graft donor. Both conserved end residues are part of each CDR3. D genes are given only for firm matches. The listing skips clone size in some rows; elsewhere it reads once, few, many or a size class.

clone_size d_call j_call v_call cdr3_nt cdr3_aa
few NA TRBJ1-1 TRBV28 TGTGCCAGCAGTTCCCGATTGTCGTCTGAAGCTTTCTTT CASSSRLSSEAFF
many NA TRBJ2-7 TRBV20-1 TGCAGTGCCGACTACGAGCAGTACTTC CSADYEQYF
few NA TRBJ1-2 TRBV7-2 TGTGCCAGCAGCGCCGGGACTTCCGGTAGTGGCTACACCTTC CASSAGTSGSGYTF
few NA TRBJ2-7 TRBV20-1 TGCAGCGGATATTATGGCACACACGAGCAGTACTTC CSGYYGTHEQYF
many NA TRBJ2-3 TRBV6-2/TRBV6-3 TGTGCCAGCAGTTACACGGCGGCCACAGATACGCAGTATTTT CASSYTAATDTQYF
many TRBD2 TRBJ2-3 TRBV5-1 TGCGCCAGCAGCCGCTCTAGCGGGGAAGGAGATACGCAGTATTTT CASSRSSGEGDTQYF
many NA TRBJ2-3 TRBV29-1 TGCAGCGTTGAAAATCCCAAAGGGGATACGCAGTATTTT CSVENPKGDTQYF
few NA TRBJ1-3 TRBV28 TGTGCCAGCAGTGAAGTTCAGGGTGACACCATATATTTT CASSEVQGDTIYF
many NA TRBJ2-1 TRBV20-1 TGCAGTGCTATATTTAGGACAGTCAGCTCCTACAATGAGCAGTTCTTC CSAIFRTVSSYNEQFF
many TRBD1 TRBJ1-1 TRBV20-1 TGCAGTGCTAGTCAGGGGGGGAACACTGAAGCTTTCTTT CSASQGGNTEAFF
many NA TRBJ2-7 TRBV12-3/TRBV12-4 TGTGCCAGCAGCCTGGACAGATTCTACGAGCAGTACTTC CASSLDRFYEQYF
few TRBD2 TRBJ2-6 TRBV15 TGTGCCACCAGCGGAGGGAGGGTGGGGGCCAACGTCCTGACTTTC CATSGGRVGANVLTF
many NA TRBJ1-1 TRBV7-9 TGTGCCAGCAGCTTAGTTACCGGGACCCGAGCTTTCTTT CASSLVTGTRAFF
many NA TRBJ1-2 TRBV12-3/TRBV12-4 TGTGCCAGCAGTCCCCCGTGGCCTGCGGGGGGCTACACCTTC CASSPPWPAGGYTF
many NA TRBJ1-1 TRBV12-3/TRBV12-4 TGTGCCAGCAGTTTAAGAACTGTAACGCCCGGACCTGAAGCTTTCTTT CASSLRTVTPGPEAFF
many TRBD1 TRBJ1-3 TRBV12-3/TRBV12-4 TGTGCCAGCAGTTTGGGGACAGGGGTTTCTGGAAACACCATATATTTT CASSLGTGVSGNTIYF
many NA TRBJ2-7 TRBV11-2 TGTGCCAGCAGCCCTTGGGGCGAGCAGTACTTC CASSPWGEQYF
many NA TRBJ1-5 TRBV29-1 TGCAGCGTTGGGGAATTGAATCAGCCCCAGCATTTT CSVGELNQPQHF
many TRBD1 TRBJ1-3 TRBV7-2 TGTGCCAGCAGCCGGACAGGGGCTGGAAACACCATATATTTT CASSRTGAGNTIYF
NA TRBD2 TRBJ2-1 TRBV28 TGTGCCAGCAGTTCACCGACTAGCGGGGGCCCCTCCTACAATGAGCAGTTCTTC CASSSPTSGGPSYNEQFF
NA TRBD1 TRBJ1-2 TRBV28 TGTGCCACGAAAGGGGGCGCGGAGGCGAGAGGCTACACCTTC CATKGGAEARGYTF
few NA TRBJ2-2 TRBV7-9 TGTGCCAGCAGTCACTTAAAAGTGTGGAAACCCGGGGAGCTGTTTTTT CASSHLKVWKPGELFF
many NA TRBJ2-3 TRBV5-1 TGCGCCAGCAGCCAAACGCACACAGATACGCAGTATTTT CASSQTHTDTQYF
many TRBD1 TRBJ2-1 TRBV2 TGTGCCAGCAGTGGTGACAGGGTCTACAATGAGCAGTTCTTC CASSGDRVYNEQFF
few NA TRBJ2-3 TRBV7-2 TGTGCCAGCAGCTTAGGGAAAGGCGTTAGAAATACGCAGTATTTT CASSLGKGVRNTQYF
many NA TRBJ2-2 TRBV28 TGTGCCAGCAGTTTAGCCGGGGGAGGTCGTTCGAACACCGGGGAGCTGTTTTTT CASSLAGGGRSNTGELFF
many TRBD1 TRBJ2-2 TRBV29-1 TGCAGCGTTGAAGTTCAGGGGGCAGCAGGGGGGGAGCTGTTTTTT CSVEVQGAAGGELFF
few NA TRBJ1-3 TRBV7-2 TGTGCCAGCAGCTTAGTTGGAGGGGTCGGAAACACCATATATTTT CASSLVGGVGNTIYF
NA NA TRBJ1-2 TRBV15 TGTGCCACCAGCCGATACAGGGATGGCTACACCTTC CATSRYRDGYTF
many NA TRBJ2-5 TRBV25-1 TGTGCCAGCAGTGAGCGACCGGGACGGAAAAAGATCGGGACCCAGTACTTC CASSERPGRKKIGTQYF
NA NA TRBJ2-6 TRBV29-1 TGCAGCGTTGAGGGCATTTCGGGGGCCAACGTCCTGACTTTC CSVEGISGANVLTF
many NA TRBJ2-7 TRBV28 TGTGCCACTGATGCGGGGCCCGAGCAGTACTTC CATDAGPEQYF
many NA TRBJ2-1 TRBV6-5 TGTGCCAGCAGTTACTCTAGCCGGGGTGAGCAGTTCTTC CASSYSSRGEQFF
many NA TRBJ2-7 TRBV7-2 TGTGCCAGCAGCTGGGGACCAGCCTACGAGCAGTACTTC CASSWGPAYEQYF
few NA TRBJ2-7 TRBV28 TGTGCCAGCAGTTTCTCCAGGGGGCGTTTTAGCCTCGCGGGAGACGACCACGAGCAGTACTTC CASSFSRGRFSLAGDDHEQYF
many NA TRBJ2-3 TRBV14 TGTGCCAGCAGCCAAGACTGGGACACCACTGGCACAGATACGCAGTATTTT CASSQDWDTTGTDTQYF
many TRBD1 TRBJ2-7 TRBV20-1 TGCAGTGCTAGAGGCGGGACAGGAAGCTCCTACGAGCAGTACTTC CSARGGTGSSYEQYF